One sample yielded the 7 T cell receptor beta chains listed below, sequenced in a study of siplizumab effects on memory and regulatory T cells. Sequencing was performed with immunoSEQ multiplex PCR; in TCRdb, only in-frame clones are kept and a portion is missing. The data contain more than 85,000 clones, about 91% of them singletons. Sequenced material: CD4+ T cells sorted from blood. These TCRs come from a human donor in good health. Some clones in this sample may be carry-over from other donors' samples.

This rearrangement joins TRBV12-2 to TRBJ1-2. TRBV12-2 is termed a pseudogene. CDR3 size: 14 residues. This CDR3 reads CASRLAGQPYGYTF. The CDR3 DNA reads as TGTGCAAGTCGACTAGCCGGACAGCCCTATGGCTACACCTTC.

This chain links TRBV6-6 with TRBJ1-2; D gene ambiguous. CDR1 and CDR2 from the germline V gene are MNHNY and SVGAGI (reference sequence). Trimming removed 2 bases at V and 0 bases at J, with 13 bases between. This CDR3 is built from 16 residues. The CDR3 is CASSYKLGPPNYGYTF. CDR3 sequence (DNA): TGTGCCAGCAGTTACAAACTCGGGCCACCTAACTATGGCTACACCTTC.

The CDR3 region has the DNA TGTGCCAGGTCTACCATACGCGGGGGAGGAGAGACCCAGTACTTC. Translating gives CARSTIRGGGETQYF. The chain uses TRBV19 and TRBJ2-5, with 7 bases that match TRBD2. This CDR3 is built from 15 residues. Trimming removed 9 bases from V and 4 bases from J; junction bases left unmatched: 14. Looked up from germline, CDR1 is LNHDA and CDR2 is SQIVND (reference sequence).

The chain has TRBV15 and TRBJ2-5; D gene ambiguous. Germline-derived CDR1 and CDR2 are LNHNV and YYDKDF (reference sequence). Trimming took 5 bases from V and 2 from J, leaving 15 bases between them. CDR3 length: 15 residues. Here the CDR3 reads CATSSVGRLQETQYF. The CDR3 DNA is TGTGCCACCAGCTCGGTAGGACGGTTGCAAGAGACCCAGTACTTC.

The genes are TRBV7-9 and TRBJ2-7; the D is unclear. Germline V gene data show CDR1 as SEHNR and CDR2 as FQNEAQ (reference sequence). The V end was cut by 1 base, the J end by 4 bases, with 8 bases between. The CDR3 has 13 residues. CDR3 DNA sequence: TGTGCCAGCAGCTTAGTTGCGGATTACGAGCAGTACTTC. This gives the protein CASSLVADYEQYF. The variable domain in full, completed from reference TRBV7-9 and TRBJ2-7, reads DTGVSQNPRHKITKRGQNVTFRCDPISEHNRLYWYRQTLGQGPEFLTYFQNEAQLEKSRLLSDRFSAERPKGSFSTLEIQRTEQGDSAMYLCASSLVADYEQYFGPGTRLTVT.

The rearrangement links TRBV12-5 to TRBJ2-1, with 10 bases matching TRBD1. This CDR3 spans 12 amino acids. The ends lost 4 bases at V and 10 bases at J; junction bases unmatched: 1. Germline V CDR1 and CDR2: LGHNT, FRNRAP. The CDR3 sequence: CASGSTGGEQFF. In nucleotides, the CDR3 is TGTGCTAGTGGTTCGACAGGGGGCGAGCAGTTCTTC.

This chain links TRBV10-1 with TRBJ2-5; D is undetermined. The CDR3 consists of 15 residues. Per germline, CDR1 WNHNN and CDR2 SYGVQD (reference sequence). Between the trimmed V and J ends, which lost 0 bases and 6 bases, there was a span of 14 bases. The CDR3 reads CASSESESVVKTQYF. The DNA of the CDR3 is TGCGCCAGCAGTGAGTCGGAAAGCGTCGTGAAGACCCAGTACTTC.